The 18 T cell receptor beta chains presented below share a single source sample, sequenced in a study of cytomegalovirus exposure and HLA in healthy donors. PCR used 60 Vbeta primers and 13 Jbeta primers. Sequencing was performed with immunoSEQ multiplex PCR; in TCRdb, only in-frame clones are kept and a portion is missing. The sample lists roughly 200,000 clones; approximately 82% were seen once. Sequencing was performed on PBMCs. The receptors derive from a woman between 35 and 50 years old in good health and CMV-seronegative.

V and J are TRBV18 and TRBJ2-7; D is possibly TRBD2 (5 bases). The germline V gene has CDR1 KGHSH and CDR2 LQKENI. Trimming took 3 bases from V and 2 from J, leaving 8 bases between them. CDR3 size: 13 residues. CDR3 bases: TGTGCCAGCTCACCTGGAGGAACCTACGAGCAGTACTTC. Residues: CASSPGGTYEQYF.

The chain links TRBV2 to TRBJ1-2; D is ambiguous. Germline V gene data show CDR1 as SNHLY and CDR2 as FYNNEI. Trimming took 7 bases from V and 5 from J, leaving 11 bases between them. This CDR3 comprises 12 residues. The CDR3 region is CASNGNGYGYTF. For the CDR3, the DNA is TGTGCCAGCAACGGGAATGGGTATGGCTACACCTTC.

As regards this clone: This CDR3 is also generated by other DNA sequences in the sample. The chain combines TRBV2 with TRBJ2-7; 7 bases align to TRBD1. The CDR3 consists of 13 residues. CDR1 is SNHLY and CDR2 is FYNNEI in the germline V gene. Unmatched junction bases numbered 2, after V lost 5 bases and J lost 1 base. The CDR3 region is CASSQDRSYEQYF. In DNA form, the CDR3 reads TGTGCCAGCAGTCAGGACAGGTCCTACGAGCAGTACTTC.

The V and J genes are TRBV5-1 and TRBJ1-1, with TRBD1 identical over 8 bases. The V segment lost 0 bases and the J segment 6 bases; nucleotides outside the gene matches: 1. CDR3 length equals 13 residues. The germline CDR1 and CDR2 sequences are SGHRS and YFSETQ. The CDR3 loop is CASSLDRGSEAFF. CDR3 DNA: TGCGCCAGCAGCTTGGACAGGGGGTCTGAAGCTTTCTTT. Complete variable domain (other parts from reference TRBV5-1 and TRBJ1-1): KAGVTQTPRYLIKTRGQQVTLSCSPISGHRSVSWYQQTPGQGLQFLFEYFSETQRNKGNFPGRFSGRQFSNSRSEMNVSTLELGDSALYLCASSLDRGSEAFFGQGTRLTVV.

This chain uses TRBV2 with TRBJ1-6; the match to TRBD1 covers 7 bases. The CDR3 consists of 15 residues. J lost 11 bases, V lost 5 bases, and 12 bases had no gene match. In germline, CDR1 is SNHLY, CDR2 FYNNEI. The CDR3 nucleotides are TGTGCCAGCAGTCCAGGGGGGATAAGGCTCGCACCCCTCCACTTT. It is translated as CASSPGGIRLAPLHF.

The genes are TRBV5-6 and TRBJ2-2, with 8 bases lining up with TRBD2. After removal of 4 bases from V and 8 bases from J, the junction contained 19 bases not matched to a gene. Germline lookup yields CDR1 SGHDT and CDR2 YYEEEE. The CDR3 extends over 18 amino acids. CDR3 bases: TGTGCCAGCAGCCGAGAGAGCCCGGGACTAGGGCTTTTGGGGGAGCTGTTTTTT. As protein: CASSRESPGLGLLGELFF.

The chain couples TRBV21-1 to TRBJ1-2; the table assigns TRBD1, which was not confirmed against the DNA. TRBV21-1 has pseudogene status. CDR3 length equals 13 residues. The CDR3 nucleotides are TGTGCCAGCAGCAAAGGGGACAGGGATGGCTACACCTTC. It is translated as CASSKGDRDGYTF.

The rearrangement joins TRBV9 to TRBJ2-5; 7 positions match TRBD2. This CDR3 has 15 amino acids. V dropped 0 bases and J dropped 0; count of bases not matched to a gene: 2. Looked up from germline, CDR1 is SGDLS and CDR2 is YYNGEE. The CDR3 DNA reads TGTGCCAGCAGCGTAGAGGGGACTAACCAAGAGACCCAGTACTTC. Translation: CASSVEGTNQETQYF.

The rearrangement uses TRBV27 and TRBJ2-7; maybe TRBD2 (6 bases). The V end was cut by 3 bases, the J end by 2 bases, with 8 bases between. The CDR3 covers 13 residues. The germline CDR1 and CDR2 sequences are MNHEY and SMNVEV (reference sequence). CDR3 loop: CASSFRGAYEQYF. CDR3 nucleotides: TGTGCCAGCAGTTTTCGCGGGGCCTACGAGCAGTACTTC.

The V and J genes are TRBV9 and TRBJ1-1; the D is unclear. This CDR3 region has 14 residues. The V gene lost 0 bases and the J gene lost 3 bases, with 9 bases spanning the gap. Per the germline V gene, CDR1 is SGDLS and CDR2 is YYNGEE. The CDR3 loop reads CASSVEQQHTEAFF. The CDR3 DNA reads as TGTGCCAGCAGCGTAGAACAGCAGCACACTGAAGCTTTCTTT.

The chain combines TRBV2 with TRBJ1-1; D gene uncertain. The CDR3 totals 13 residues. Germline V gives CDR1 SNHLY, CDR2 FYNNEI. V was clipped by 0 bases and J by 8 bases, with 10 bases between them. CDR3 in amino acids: CASSEAPSGEAFF. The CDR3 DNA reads TGTGCCAGCAGTGAAGCGCCTTCGGGAGAAGCTTTCTTT.

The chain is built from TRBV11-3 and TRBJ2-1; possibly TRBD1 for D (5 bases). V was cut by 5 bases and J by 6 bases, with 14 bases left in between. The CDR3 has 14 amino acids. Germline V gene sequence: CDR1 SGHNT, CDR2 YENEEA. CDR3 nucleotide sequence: TGTGCCAGCAGCCACAGGACCGGCCTCAATGAGCAGTTCTTC. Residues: CASSHRTGLNEQFF.

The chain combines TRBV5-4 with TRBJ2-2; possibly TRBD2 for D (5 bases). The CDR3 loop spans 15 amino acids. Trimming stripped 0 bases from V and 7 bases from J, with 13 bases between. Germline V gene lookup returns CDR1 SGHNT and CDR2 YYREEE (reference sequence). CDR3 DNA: TGTGCCAGCAGCTTGGAGCTATCGGGGAGCGGGGAGCTGTTTTTT. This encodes CASSLELSGSGELFF.

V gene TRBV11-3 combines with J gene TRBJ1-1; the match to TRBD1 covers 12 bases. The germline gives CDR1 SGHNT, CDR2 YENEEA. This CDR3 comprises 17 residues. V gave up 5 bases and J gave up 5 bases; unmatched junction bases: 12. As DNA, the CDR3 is TGTGCCAGCAGCCCCCCCGGGACAGGGGGCGCTTGGACTGAAGCTTTCTTT. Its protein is CASSPPGTGGAWTEAFF.

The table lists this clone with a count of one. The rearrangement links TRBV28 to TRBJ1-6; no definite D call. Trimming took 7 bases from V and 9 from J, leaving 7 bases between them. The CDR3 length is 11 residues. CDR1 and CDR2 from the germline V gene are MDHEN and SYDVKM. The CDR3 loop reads CASKDSSPLHF. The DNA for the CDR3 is TGTGCCAGCAAGGACTCTTCACCCCTCCACTTT.

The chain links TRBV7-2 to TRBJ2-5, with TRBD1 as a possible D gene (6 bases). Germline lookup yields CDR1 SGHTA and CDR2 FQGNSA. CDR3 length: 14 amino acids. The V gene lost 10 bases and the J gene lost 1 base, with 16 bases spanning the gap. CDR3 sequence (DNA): TGTGCCACTACCCGGGACACCGCCCAAGAGACCCAGTACTTC. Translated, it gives CATTRDTAQETQYF. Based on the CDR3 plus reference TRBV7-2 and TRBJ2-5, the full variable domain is GAGVSQSPSNKVTEKGKDVELRCDPISGHTALYWYRQSLGQGLEFLIYFQGNSAPDKSGLPSDRFSAERTGGSVSTLTIQRTQQEDSAVYLCATTRDTAQETQYFGPGTRLLVL.

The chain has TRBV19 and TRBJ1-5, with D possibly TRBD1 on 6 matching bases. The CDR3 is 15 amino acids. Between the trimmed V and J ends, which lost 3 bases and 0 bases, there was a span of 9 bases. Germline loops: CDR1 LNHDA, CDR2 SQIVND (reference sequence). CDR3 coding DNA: TGTGCCAGTAGTATTCGGGGACATAGCAATCAGCCCCAGCATTTT. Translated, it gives CASSIRGHSNQPQHF.

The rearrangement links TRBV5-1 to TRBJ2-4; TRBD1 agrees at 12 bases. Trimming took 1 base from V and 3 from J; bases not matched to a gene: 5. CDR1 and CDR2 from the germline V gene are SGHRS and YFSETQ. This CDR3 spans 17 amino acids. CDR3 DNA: TGCGCCAGCAGCTTGCTGGGGACAGGGGGCGGCAAAAACATTCAGTACTTC. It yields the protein CASSLLGTGGGKNIQYF. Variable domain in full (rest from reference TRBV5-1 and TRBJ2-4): KAGVTQTPRYLIKTRGQQVTLSCSPISGHRSVSWYQQTPGQGLQFLFEYFSETQRNKGNFPGRFSGRQFSNSRSEMNVSTLELGDSALYLCASSLLGTGGGKNIQYFGAGTRLSVL.